These 23 T cell receptor beta chains originate from one sample sequenced in a study of blood T cell repertoires in COVID-19. Libraries were prepared by immunoSEQ multiplex PCR; TCRdb keeps only in-frame clonotypes and omits some of them. The sample contains roughly 100,000 clones, 70% to 85% of which appear only once. Sequencing was performed on peripheral blood. Every receptor here comes from a woman aged 80 or over with active or convalescent COVID-19.

This chain uses TRBV19 with TRBJ1-2; D gene ambiguous. V lost 4 bases, J lost 5 bases, and 14 bases lay in between. Per the germline V gene, CDR1 is LNHDA and CDR2 is SQIVND (reference sequence). The CDR3 totals 14 residues. CDR3 in DNA: TGTGCCAGTAGTACAACACATGGAGCATATGGCTACACCTTC. It is translated as CASSTTHGAYGYTF.

The V call is TRBV10-3, the J call TRBJ2-3, with 7 bases fitting TRBD2. The CDR3 contains 13 residues. J gave up 3 bases and V 10 bases, and 7 bases lay outside the gene matches. Germline CDR1 and CDR2: ENHRY and SYGVKD. CDR3 DNA sequence: TGTGCCACACTACCGCGGGAGACAGATACGCAGTATTTT. Encoded protein: CATLPRETDTQYF.

This chain connects TRBV5-8 to TRBJ1-4; TRBD1 is a possible D gene (5 bases). V was cut by 1 base and J by 3 bases, with 10 bases left in between. Germline CDR1 SGHTS, CDR2 YDEGEE. The length of the CDR3 is 15 residues. The CDR3 bases are TGTGCCAGCAGCTTGCCAGGGCTCTCTAATGAAAAACTGTTTTTT. Amino acid sequence: CASSLPGLSNEKLFF.

This chain uses TRBV19 with TRBJ1-5; 7 bases match TRBD1. CDR1 LNHDA and CDR2 SQIVND come from the germline V gene (reference sequence). Trimming at V came to 8 bases and at J to 3 bases, leaving 10 bases not matched to a gene. The CDR3 is 15 amino acids. The CDR3 DNA sequence: TGTGCCAGTTCGTCTTGGGACAGCGACAATCAGCCCCAGCATTTT. Protein: CASSSWDSDNQPQHF.

This chain joins TRBV29-1 and TRBJ1-1; TRBD1 might be the D (6 bases). The CDR3 contains 13 residues. Looked up from germline, CDR1 is SQVTM and CDR2 is ANQGSEA. Trimming cost V 7 bases and J 0 bases, with 12 bases left between them. The CDR3 sequence: CSAARGVNTEAFF. CDR3 DNA: TGCAGCGCGGCCAGGGGTGTGAACACTGAAGCTTTCTTT.

The chain joins TRBV15 to TRBJ1-3; D uncertain. Germline lookup yields CDR1 LNHNV and CDR2 YYDKDF (reference sequence). Trimming removed 5 bases from V and 2 bases from J, with 7 bases in between. This CDR3 has 13 residues. CDR3 loop: CATSAHTGNTIYF. DNA of the CDR3: TGTGCCACCAGCGCCCACACTGGAAACACCATATATTTT.

Written as DNA, the CDR3 is TGTGCCAGCAGTCGACAGGGGTCTAACACTGAAGCTTTCTTT. Translation: CASSRQGSNTEAFF. This rearrangement joins TRBV7-3 to TRBJ1-1, with 8 bases that match TRBD1. V trimming: 6 bases; J trimming: 2 bases; junction bases outside the gene matches: 5. The CDR3 runs 14 residues. In germline, CDR1 is SGHTA, CDR2 FQGTGA.

In DNA form, the CDR3 reads TGTGCCAGCAGCTTAGAGGGCAGACTAGCGGGGGCCCAGAATGAGCAGTTCTTC. Translation gives CASSLEGRLAGAQNEQFF. The chain couples TRBV11-2 to TRBJ2-1; the match to TRBD2 covers 12 bases. The V and J ends lost 0 bases and 7 bases, in that order; junction bases with no gene match: 10. Germline lookup yields CDR1 SGHAT and CDR2 FQNNGV. The CDR3 is made up of 18 amino acids.

This chain links TRBV19 with TRBJ1-1; D is unresolved. This CDR3 spans 14 amino acids. Trimming shortened V by 7 bases and J by 1 base, and 13 bases separated the two germline ends. Per germline, CDR1 LNHDA and CDR2 SQIVND (reference sequence). This CDR3 reads CASKNTASNTEAFF. In nucleotides, the CDR3 is TGTGCCAGTAAGAATACAGCTTCGAACACTGAAGCTTTCTTT. Drawing the rest from reference TRBV19 and TRBJ1-1, the complete variable domain is DGGITQSPKYLFRKEGQNVTLSCEQNLNHDAMYWYRQDPGQGLRLIYYSQIVNDFQKGDIAEGYSVSREKKESFPLTVTSAQKNPTAFYLCASKNTASNTEAFFGQGTRLTVV.

CDR3 bases: TGTGCCAGCAGTTCAGGGGGTTTCGGCGCTTTCTTT. Encoded protein: CASSSGGFGAFF. The V call is TRBV2, the J call TRBJ1-1; 7 bases match TRBD1. Germline V gives CDR1 SNHLY, CDR2 FYNNEI. After removal of 5 bases from V and 11 bases from J, the junction contained 8 bases not matched to a gene. CDR3 length: 12 amino acids.

The chain couples TRBV5-1 to TRBJ2-7; TRBD2 matches 8 bases. Germline V gene lookup returns CDR1 SGHRS and CDR2 YFSETQ. CDR3 length equals 13 residues. With 4 bases clipped from V and 2 bases from J, the junction kept 2 bases outside the gene matches. The CDR3 here is CASSQTSAYEQYF. CDR3 in DNA: TGCGCCAGCAGCCAGACTAGCGCCTACGAGCAGTACTTC.

The rearrangement links TRBV27 to TRBJ1-6; D may be TRBD1 (5 bases). V was pared by 1 base and J by 8 bases, with 18 bases between. Germline CDR1 is MNHEY and CDR2 is SMNVEV (reference sequence). The CDR3 has 17 amino acids. The CDR3 DNA reads as TGTGCCAGCAGTTTATTTATACGGGGCAGCGGGGATTCACCCCTCCACTTT. Protein sequence: CASSLFIRGSGDSPLHF.

V gene TRBV5-6 combines with J gene TRBJ2-1, with a possible D match to TRBD1 (6 bases). CDR3 length: 14 residues. Germline CDR1 is SGHDT and CDR2 is YYEEEE. The V gene lost 3 bases and the J gene lost 4 bases, with 11 bases spanning the gap. This CDR3 is CASSWGQEYNEQFF. The CDR3 DNA follows: TGTGCCAGCAGCTGGGGGCAGGAGTACAATGAGCAGTTCTTC.

This rearrangement joins TRBV2 to TRBJ1-5, with 7 bases lining up with TRBD1. This CDR3 is 16 amino acids long. The trim removed 8 bases at V and 0 bases at J, leaving 10 bases unmatched. Germline V gives CDR1 SNHLY, CDR2 FYNNEI. The CDR3 DNA is TGTGCCAGCGGAAACAGGGGCTTCAATAGCAATCAGCCCCAGCATTTT. Encoded protein: CASGNRGFNSNQPQHF.

The genes are TRBV7-2 and TRBJ1-6; TRBD1 agrees at 7 bases. Germline CDR1 SGHTA, CDR2 FQGNSA. The trim removed 0 bases at V and 6 bases at J, leaving 2 bases unmatched. This CDR3 contains 15 residues. The CDR3 protein is CASSLARQGNSPLHF. As DNA, the CDR3 is TGTGCCAGCAGCTTAGCGCGACAGGGTAATTCACCCCTCCACTTT.

The CDR3 here is CASSMTGVNTGELFF. DNA of the CDR3: TGTGCCAGCAGCATGACAGGGGTTAACACCGGGGAGCTGTTTTTT. The chain carries TRBV7-9 and TRBJ2-2, with 8 bases that match TRBD1. Germline lookup yields CDR1 SEHNR and CDR2 FQNEAQ (reference sequence). Trimming at V came to 5 bases and at J to 2 bases, leaving 4 bases not matched to a gene. The CDR3 consists of 15 residues.

J is TRBJ1-6 and V is TRBV7-9; 7 nucleotides match TRBD1. V trimming: 5 bases; J trimming: 8 bases; junction bases outside the gene matches: 9. Germline-derived CDR1 and CDR2 are SEHNR and FQNEAQ (reference sequence). The CDR3 is made up of 15 amino acids. The CDR3 nucleotides are TGTGCCAGCAGCAGGGAGGGGGCGGTTGATTCACCCCTCCACTTT. Translated: CASSREGAVDSPLHF.

The rearrangement joins TRBV10-3 to TRBJ1-5; no definite D call. Germline assignment: CDR1 ENHRY and CDR2 SYGVKD. Trimming stripped 0 bases from V and 6 bases from J, with 9 bases between. The CDR3 length is 14 residues. CDR3 DNA: TGTGCCATCAGTGAGTCCGTAAGCGGTCAGCCCCAGCATTTT. It encodes CAISESVSGQPQHF.

The J gene is TRBJ1-5, the V gene TRBV29-1; D perhaps matches TRBD1 (5 bases). Per the germline V gene, CDR1 is SQVTM and CDR2 is ANQGSEA. The CDR3 loop spans 12 amino acids. V was pared by 7 bases and J by 0 bases, with 7 bases between. The chain's CDR3 is CSATGSNQPQHF. CDR3 coding DNA: TGCAGCGCAACAGGTAGCAATCAGCCCCAGCATTTT.

V and J are TRBV28 and TRBJ1-5; weak D call: TRBD1 (6 bases). The CDR3 extends over 15 amino acids. The V end was cut by 2 bases, the J end by 4 bases, with 12 bases between. Per germline, CDR1 MDHEN and CDR2 SYDVKM. CDR3 sequence: CASSLVQGGNQPQHF. The CDR3 DNA reads as TGTGCCAGCAGTTTAGTACAGGGTGGGAATCAGCCCCAGCATTTT. The whole variable domain, remainder taken from reference TRBV28 and TRBJ1-5, is DVKVTQSSRYLVKRTGEKVFLECVQDMDHENMFWYRQDPGLGLRLIYFSYDVKMKEKGDIPEGYSVSREKKERFSLILESASTNQTSMYLCASSLVQGGNQPQHFGDGTRLSIL.

The V and J genes are TRBV19 and TRBJ2-7, with D possibly matching TRBD2 (6 bases). This CDR3 contains 11 residues. From germline, CDR1 is LNHDA and CDR2 SQIVND (reference sequence). V was pared by 6 bases and J by 3 bases, with 6 bases between. The CDR3 reads CASRGGYEQYF. The CDR3 coding sequence is TGTGCCAGTAGGGGAGGCTACGAGCAGTACTTC.

The J gene is TRBJ2-3, the V gene TRBV5-6; D is unresolved. The CDR3 spans 14 residues. Trimming pared 1 base from V and 3 bases from J, leaving 9 bases between. Germline V gives CDR1 SGHDT, CDR2 YYEEEE. CDR3 DNA: TGTGCCAGCAGCTTGCTAGTACGGACAGATACGCAGTATTTT. This sequence encodes CASSLLVRTDTQYF. Using reference TRBV5-6 and TRBJ2-3 for the parts outside the CDR3, the full variable domain is DAGVTQSPTHLIKTRGQQVTLRCSPKSGHDTVSWYQQALGQGPQFIFQYYEEEERQRGNFPDRFSGHQFPNYSSELNVNALLLGDSALYLCASSLLVRTDTQYFGPGTRLTVL.

The chain has TRBV5-1 and TRBJ1-1; 11 nucleotides line up with TRBD1. The V gene end was trimmed by 1 base and the J gene end by 5 bases; junction bases not matched to a gene: 4. The CDR3 is 15 amino acids. Per the germline V gene, CDR1 is SGHRS and CDR2 is YFSETQ. CDR3 nucleotides: TGCGCCAGCAGCTTGCTGGGACAGGGGGAGACTGAAGCTTTCTTT. It yields the protein CASSLLGQGETEAFF.